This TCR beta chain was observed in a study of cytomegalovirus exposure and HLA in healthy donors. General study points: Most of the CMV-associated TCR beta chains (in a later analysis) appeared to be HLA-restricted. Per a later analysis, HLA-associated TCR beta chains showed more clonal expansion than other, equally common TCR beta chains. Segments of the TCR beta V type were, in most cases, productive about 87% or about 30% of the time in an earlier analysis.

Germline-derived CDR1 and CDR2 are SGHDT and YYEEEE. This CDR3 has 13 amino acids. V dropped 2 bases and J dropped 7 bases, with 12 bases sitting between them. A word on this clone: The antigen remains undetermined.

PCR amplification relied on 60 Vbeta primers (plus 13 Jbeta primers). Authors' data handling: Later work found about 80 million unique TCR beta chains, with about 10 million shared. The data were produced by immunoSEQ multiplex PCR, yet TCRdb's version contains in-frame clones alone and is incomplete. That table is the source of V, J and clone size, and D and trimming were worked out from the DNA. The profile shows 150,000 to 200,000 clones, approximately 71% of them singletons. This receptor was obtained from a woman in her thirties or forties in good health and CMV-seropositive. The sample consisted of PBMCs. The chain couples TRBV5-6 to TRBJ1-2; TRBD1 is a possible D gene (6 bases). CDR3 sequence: CASSFLGAGGYTF. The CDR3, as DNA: TGTGCCAGCAGCTTCCTGGGGGCGGGTGGCTACACCTTC.